This entry lists 32 T cell receptor beta chains sequenced from one sample in a study of cytomegalovirus exposure and HLA in healthy donors. PCR was performed using 60 Vbeta and 13 Jbeta primers. The protocol was immunoSEQ multiplex PCR, while the TCRdb copy is restricted to in-frame clones and leaves out a portion. Altogether about 190,000 clones are present, about 84% being singletons, with the ten largest covering roughly 13%. Sequenced input: PBMCs. All receptors come from a woman in her twenties or thirties in good health and CMV-seropositive.

The chain uses TRBV5-1 and TRBJ1-2; D possibly corresponds to TRBD1 (5 bases). The CDR3 is made up of 14 amino acids. Per the germline V gene, CDR1 is SGHRS and CDR2 is YFSETQ. The germline V and J ends were trimmed by 0 bases and 3 bases, with 9 bases remaining between them. CDR3 region: CASSLGRVDYGYTF. CDR3 in DNA: TGCGCCAGCAGCTTGGGCAGGGTCGACTATGGCTACACCTTC.

V usage is TRBV28 and J usage is TRBJ2-6, with 9 bases identical to TRBD2. Germline CDR1 and CDR2: MDHEN and SYDVKM. Germline trimming cut 6 bases from V and 2 bases from J; bases unmatched to any gene: 11. The CDR3 runs 18 residues. CDR3 loop: CASSPLRGGRAGANVLTF. The CDR3 nucleotides read TGTGCCAGCAGCCCTTTGCGGGGGGGCCGGGCTGGGGCCAACGTCCTGACTTTC.

The chain combines TRBV7-8 with TRBJ2-5, with TRBD2 matching 7 bases. This CDR3 region has 16 residues. Germline lookup yields CDR1 SGHVS and CDR2 FQNEAQ. Trimming at V came to 2 bases and at J to 5 bases, leaving 11 bases not matched to a gene. The CDR3 is CASSLSGRGVWETQYF. The CDR3 DNA reads TGTGCCAGCAGCTTATCGGGGAGGGGAGTGTGGGAGACCCAGTACTTC.

This chain joins TRBV30 and TRBJ2-3, with 16 bases identical to TRBD2. Per the germline V gene, CDR1 is GTSNPN and CDR2 is SVGIG (reference sequence). The trim removed 0 bases at V and 3 bases at J, leaving 9 bases unmatched. This CDR3 has 19 residues. CDR3 region: CAWSVRGTSGRAWTDTQYF. The CDR3 nucleotides are TGTGCCTGGAGTGTACGGGGGACTAGCGGGAGGGCCTGGACAGATACGCAGTATTTT.

In this sample, this clone turned up once. The rearrangement joins TRBV12-2 to TRBJ2-5; the D call TRBD1 from the table was never checked on the DNA. The J call is doubtful: the DNA matches TRBJ2-7 better. TRBV12-2 is given as a pseudogene. This CDR3 comprises 16 residues. CDR3 in DNA: TGTGCAAGTCGCATCAAGGTGGGACAGGTCACCTACGAGCAGTACTTC. Translated: CASRIKVGQVTYEQYF.

V is TRBV11-2 and J is TRBJ2-2, with TRBD2 matching 9 bases. This CDR3 comprises 18 residues. Germline V CDR1 and CDR2: SGHAT, FQNNGV. Trimming cost V 0 bases and J 3 bases; bases outside gene matches: 8. Here the CDR3 DNA reads TGTGCCAGCAGCTTAGATTTAGAGCTAGCGGGATACACCGGGGAGCTGTTTTTT. This codes for CASSLDLELAGYTGELFF. Full variable domain (rest looked up from reference TRBV11-2 and TRBJ2-2): EAGVAQSPRYKIIEKRQSVAFWCNPISGHATLYWYQQILGQGPKLLIQFQNNGVVDDSQLPKDRFSAERLKGVDSTLKIQPAKLEDSAVYLCASSLDLELAGYTGELFFGEGSRLTVL.

The chain employs TRBV30 and TRBJ1-2, with TRBD1 matching 8 bases. With 2 bases clipped from V and 9 bases from J, the junction kept 5 bases outside the gene matches. The CDR3 has 12 residues. Germline loops: CDR1 GTSNPN, CDR2 SVGIG (reference sequence). In DNA form, the CDR3 reads TGTGCCTGGAGTACCCGGGACAGGCGCTACACCTTC. Its translation is CAWSTRDRRYTF.

The chain links TRBV5-6 to TRBJ2-5; possibly TRBD2 for D (5 bases). The end of the DNA aligns better with TRBJ2-7, so the J call may be wrong. CDR1 and CDR2 (germline): SGHDT, YYEEEE. The CDR3 covers 16 residues. CDR3 amino acids: CASSFRSRERYYEQYF. CDR3 bases: TGTGCCAGCAGCTTCAGGTCGAGGGAGCGTTACTACGAGCAGTACTTC.

The chain joins TRBV11-2 to TRBJ2-1, with 7 nucleotides matching TRBD1. The V gene's germline CDR1 is SGHAT and CDR2 FQNNGV. This CDR3 contains 13 residues. Losses at the gene ends were 5 bases for V and 6 bases for J; bases not matched to a gene: 4. The CDR3 sequence: CASSGGQLNEQFF. The CDR3 DNA is TGTGCCAGCAGCGGGGGACAGCTCAATGAGCAGTTCTTC.

Only a few counts were recorded for this clone. This chain joins TRBV9 and TRBJ2-5, with 10 bases matching TRBD1. The CDR3 is 16 residues long. From germline, CDR1 is SGDLS and CDR2 YYNGEE. J was trimmed by 4 bases and V by 1 base; bases with no gene match: 7. This CDR3 is CASSVLTGTGVETQYF. The DNA for the CDR3 is TGTGCCAGCAGCGTACTTACCGGGACAGGGGTAGAGACCCAGTACTTC. Variable domain in full (rest from reference TRBV9 and TRBJ2-5): DSGVTQTPKHLITATGQRVTLRCSPRSGDLSVYWYQQSLDQGLQFLIQYYNGEERAKGNILERFSAQQFPDLHSELNLSSLELGDSALYFCASSVLTGTGVETQYFGPGTRLLVL.

V gene TRBV19 combines with J gene TRBJ2-2; TRBD2 agrees at 9 bases. V lost 5 bases and J lost 3; bases outside the gene matches: 1. Germline V gene data show CDR1 as LNHDA and CDR2 as SQIVND (reference sequence). There are 14 residues in the CDR3. The CDR3 loop is CASSRLADTGELFF. CDR3 coding DNA: TGTGCCAGTAGTCGACTAGCGGACACCGGGGAGCTGTTTTTT.

This chain uses TRBV5-5 with TRBJ2-2; D unclear. Germline CDR1 reads SGHKS; CDR2 reads YYEKEE (reference sequence). V shed 4 bases and J shed 3 bases, with 10 bases lying between them. The CDR3 has 14 amino acids. The CDR3 sequence is CASSLTSHTGELFF. CDR3 nucleotide sequence: TGTGCCAGCAGCCTAACCTCACACACCGGGGAGCTGTTTTTT. Drawing the rest from reference TRBV5-5 and TRBJ2-2, the complete variable domain is DAGVTQSPTHLIKTRGQQVTLRCSPISGHKSVSWYQQVLGQGPQFIFQYYEKEERGRGNFPDRFSARQFPNYSSELNVNALLLGDSALYLCASSLTSHTGELFFGEGSRLTVL.

The chain uses TRBV28 and TRBJ2-7; TRBD1 matches 8 bases. The CDR3 extends over 15 amino acids. The germline gives CDR1 MDHEN, CDR2 SYDVKM. J was trimmed by 3 bases and V by 4 bases; bases with no gene match: 8. The DNA for the CDR3 is TGTGCCAGCAGTTGGGGGACAGGAATGAGCTACGAGCAGTACTTC. Protein product: CASSWGTGMSYEQYF.

This clone showed up just once. The chain combines TRBV27 with TRBJ1-1; D is ambiguous. The CDR3 runs to 15 residues. Trimming pared 0 bases from V and 4 bases from J, leaving 12 bases between. In germline, CDR1 is MNHEY, CDR2 SMNVEV (reference sequence). The CDR3 nucleotides are TGTGCCAGCAGTTTATCGATTGGGCTGAGCACTGAAGCTTTCTTT. Its translation: CASSLSIGLSTEAFF.

This clone was observed once. The chain recombines TRBV2 with TRBJ1-5; 8 bases map to TRBD1. This CDR3 is built from 14 residues. Germline assignment: CDR1 SNHLY and CDR2 FYNNEI. V lost 1 base, J lost 4 bases, and 0 bases stayed unmatched. The CDR3 DNA sequence: TGTGCCAGCAGTGAAGGGACAGGGAATCAGCCCCAGCATTTT. As protein: CASSEGTGNQPQHF. The whole variable domain, filled in from reference TRBV2 and TRBJ1-5, reads EPEVTQTPSHQVTQMGQEVILRCVPISNHLYFYWYRQILGQKVEFLVSFYNNEISEKSEIFDDQFSVERPDGSNFTLKIRSTKLEDSAMYFCASSEGTGNQPQHFGDGTRLSIL.

Only a few counts were recorded for this clone. V usage is TRBV10-3 and J usage is TRBJ2-3; TRBD1 agrees at 8 bases. The CDR3 contains 16 residues. With 4 bases clipped from V and 3 bases from J, the junction kept 9 bases outside the gene matches. Germline loops: CDR1 ENHRY, CDR2 SYGVKD. The CDR3 here is CAISALLQGATDTQYF. CDR3 nucleotide sequence: TGTGCCATCAGTGCTTTACTCCAGGGGGCGACAGATACGCAGTATTTT.

The rearrangement uses TRBV6-5 and TRBJ2-5, with 8 nucleotides matching TRBD2. Germline V lookup: CDR1 MNHEY, CDR2 SVGAGI. The CDR3 consists of 15 residues. V was clipped by 6 bases and J by 6 bases; unmatched bases: 12. Here the CDR3 DNA reads TGTGCCAGCAGCTCCTCGAGCGGGAGTGAAAAGACCCAGTACTTC. Residues: CASSSSSGSEKTQYF.

V usage is TRBV2 and J usage is TRBJ2-7; 9 positions agree with TRBD1. Unmatched junction bases numbered 6, after V lost 2 bases and J lost 1 base. The germline gives CDR1 SNHLY, CDR2 FYNNEI. The CDR3 spans 16 residues. CDR3 sequence reads: CASSEYGTGISYEQYF. CDR3 coding DNA: TGTGCCAGCAGTGAATACGGGACAGGGATTTCCTACGAGCAGTACTTC. Full variable domain (remainder filled in from reference TRBV2 and TRBJ2-7): EPEVTQTPSHQVTQMGQEVILRCVPISNHLYFYWYRQILGQKVEFLVSFYNNEISEKSEIFDDQFSVERPDGSNFTLKIRSTKLEDSAMYFCASSEYGTGISYEQYFGPGTRLTVT.

The CDR3: CASSISGARNEQFF. DNA of the CDR3: TGTGCCAGTAGTATTAGCGGGGCCCGCAATGAGCAGTTCTTC. The chain links TRBV19 to TRBJ2-1, with 8 bases lining up with TRBD2. After removal of 3 bases from V and 6 bases from J, the junction contained 4 bases not matched to a gene. Germline-derived CDR1 and CDR2 are LNHDA and SQIVND (reference sequence). The CDR3 is made up of 14 amino acids.

The chain recombines TRBV28 with TRBJ1-1, with 7 bases that match TRBD1. The CDR3 consists of 16 residues. The germline V gene has CDR1 MDHEN and CDR2 SYDVKM. V was clipped by 6 bases and J by 0 bases; unmatched bases: 10. The CDR3 reads CASRTGTERMNTEAFF. CDR3 coding DNA: TGTGCCAGCAGGACCGGGACAGAGAGAATGAACACTGAAGCTTTCTTT.

The chain has TRBV28 and TRBJ2-7, with D possibly being TRBD2 (5 bases). Trimming removed 4 bases from V and 0 bases from J, with 16 bases in between. Germline V gene sequence: CDR1 MDHEN, CDR2 SYDVKM. The CDR3 is made up of 16 amino acids. DNA for the CDR3: TGTGCCAGCAGTTCCCTCGCGGGCTCTTTCTCCTACGAGCAGTACTTC. Amino acids: CASSSLAGSFSYEQYF.

This chain joins TRBV4-1 and TRBJ2-7; TRBD2 matches 7 bases. The CDR3 is made up of 21 amino acids. Trimming took 0 bases from V and 2 from J; bases not matched to a gene: 22. Germline CDR1 is MGHRA and CDR2 is YSYEKL. Here the CDR3 reads CASSQERLAATDTSITYEQYF. The CDR3 region has the DNA TGCGCCAGCAGCCAAGAAAGACTAGCCGCTACTGACACCTCCATCACCTACGAGCAGTACTTC.

The gene calls are TRBV4-1 and TRBJ1-4, with TRBD1 matching over 11 bases. The CDR3 covers 17 residues. Germline assignment: CDR1 MGHRA and CDR2 YSYEKL. Trimming cost V 3 bases and J 8 bases; bases outside gene matches: 11. The CDR3 DNA reads TGCGCCAGCAGCCAGTCCCGGGACAGGGGGAGGGGCGAAAAACTGTTTTTT. Translated, it gives CASSQSRDRGRGEKLFF.

The chain combines TRBV5-6 with TRBJ2-3, with TRBD1 identical over 9 bases. Germline CDR1 SGHDT, CDR2 YYEEEE. Unmatched junction bases numbered 2, after V lost 5 bases and J lost 1 base. The CDR3 has 14 residues. CDR3: CASRDRGGTDTQYF. For the CDR3, the DNA is TGTGCCAGCAGGGACAGGGGCGGCACAGATACGCAGTATTTT.

The V and J genes are TRBV5-1 and TRBJ2-5; 8 bases map to TRBD2. There are 15 residues in the CDR3. V was pared by 0 bases and J by 5 bases, with 6 bases of the junction left unmatched. CDR1 is SGHRS and CDR2 is YFSETQ in the germline V gene. CDR3 protein: CASSLAGGGPETQYF. DNA for the CDR3: TGCGCCAGCAGCTTGGCCGGGGGGGGGCCGGAGACCCAGTACTTC.

The chain is built from TRBV10-1 and TRBJ2-5; D unclear. The CDR3 spans 8 residues. Trimming removed 4 bases at V and 13 bases at J, with 4 bases between. The germline V gene encodes CDR1 WNHNN and CDR2 SYGVQD (reference sequence). CDR3 loop: CASSVRYF. The DNA for the CDR3 is TGCGCCAGCAGTGTCCGGTACTTC.

The V call is TRBV5-1, the J call TRBJ2-7, with D possibly being TRBD1 (5 bases). This CDR3 has 15 residues. Germline V gene data show CDR1 as SGHRS and CDR2 as YFSETQ. The V end lost 4 bases, the J end lost 6 bases, and 20 bases lay between the germline ends. The CDR3: CASSESTGPRAEQYF. The DNA for the CDR3 is TGCGCCAGCAGCGAGAGTACAGGCCCTAGGGCCGAGCAGTACTTC.

The chain is built from TRBV5-4 and TRBJ2-5, with TRBD1 as a possible D gene (6 bases). The DNA matches TRBJ2-7 better at its end, which makes the J call doubtful. Germline lookup yields CDR1 SGHNT and CDR2 YYREEE (reference sequence). The length of the CDR3 is 15 residues. The CDR3 region has the DNA TGTGCCAGCAGCCCCGAGGGGAACAGGGCCTACGAGCAGTACTTC. It is translated as CASSPEGNRAYEQYF.

This clone was recorded a few times. The chain couples TRBV11-3 to TRBJ2-3, with unresolved D. The CDR3 extends over 16 amino acids. CDR1 and CDR2 (germline): SGHNT, YENEEA. The V gene lost 3 bases and the J gene lost 3 bases, with 16 bases spanning the gap. The CDR3 DNA reads TGTGCCAGCAGCTTCCGGTCGAACCTGCCGACAGATACGCAGTATTTT. It yields the protein CASSFRSNLPTDTQYF.

This rearrangement joins TRBV7-2 to TRBJ2-7; D is possibly TRBD2 (5 bases). With 3 bases removed from V and 3 bases from J, the gap between germline ends came to 12 bases. From germline, CDR1 is SGHTA and CDR2 FQGNSA. This CDR3 comprises 14 residues. Here the CDR3 reads CASSFGTRGYEQYF. The DNA of the CDR3 is TGTGCCAGCAGCTTTGGTACCCGGGGCTACGAGCAGTACTTC.

The gene calls are TRBV7-3 and TRBJ2-5, with D tentatively TRBD2 (6 bases). Germline V gives CDR1 SGHTA, CDR2 FQGTGA. This CDR3 comprises 14 residues. With 4 bases removed from V and 3 bases from J, the gap between germline ends came to 12 bases. In nucleotides, the CDR3 is TGTGCCAGCAGCTCTGGGGACTGGAAAGAGACCCAGTACTTC. Its translation is CASSSGDWKETQYF.

The chain combines TRBV18 with TRBJ2-5; perhaps TRBD1 as D (6 bases). The CDR3 runs 14 residues. Germline V CDR1 and CDR2: KGHSH, LQKENI. Trimming took off 4 bases at V and 9 bases at J, with 18 bases between the two ends. The CDR3 DNA follows: TGTGCCAGCTCACTATCCGGGCCCCAGGGGTCCCAGTACTTC. It is translated as CASSLSGPQGSQYF.